This T cell receptor (beta chain) was recorded in a study of control samples from healthy donors and cancer patients. Clones were sequenced by immunoSEQ multiplex PCR, and TCRdb holds only the in-frame ones, with some missing. The table has more than 150,000 clones, 80% to 95% seen once. This CDR3 has 13 residues. V shed 6 bases, J shed 9 bases, and the junction held 6 bases outside the gene matches. Material: blood. The genes are TRBV12-3 or TRBV12-4 and TRBJ2-1, with 9 bases identical to TRBD1. The clonotype was recovered from a man in his late teens or twenties in good health. CDR3 amino acids: CASSHRGQVEQFF. CDR3 bases: TGTGCCAGCAGCCACAGGGGGCAGGTTGAGCAGTTCTTC.